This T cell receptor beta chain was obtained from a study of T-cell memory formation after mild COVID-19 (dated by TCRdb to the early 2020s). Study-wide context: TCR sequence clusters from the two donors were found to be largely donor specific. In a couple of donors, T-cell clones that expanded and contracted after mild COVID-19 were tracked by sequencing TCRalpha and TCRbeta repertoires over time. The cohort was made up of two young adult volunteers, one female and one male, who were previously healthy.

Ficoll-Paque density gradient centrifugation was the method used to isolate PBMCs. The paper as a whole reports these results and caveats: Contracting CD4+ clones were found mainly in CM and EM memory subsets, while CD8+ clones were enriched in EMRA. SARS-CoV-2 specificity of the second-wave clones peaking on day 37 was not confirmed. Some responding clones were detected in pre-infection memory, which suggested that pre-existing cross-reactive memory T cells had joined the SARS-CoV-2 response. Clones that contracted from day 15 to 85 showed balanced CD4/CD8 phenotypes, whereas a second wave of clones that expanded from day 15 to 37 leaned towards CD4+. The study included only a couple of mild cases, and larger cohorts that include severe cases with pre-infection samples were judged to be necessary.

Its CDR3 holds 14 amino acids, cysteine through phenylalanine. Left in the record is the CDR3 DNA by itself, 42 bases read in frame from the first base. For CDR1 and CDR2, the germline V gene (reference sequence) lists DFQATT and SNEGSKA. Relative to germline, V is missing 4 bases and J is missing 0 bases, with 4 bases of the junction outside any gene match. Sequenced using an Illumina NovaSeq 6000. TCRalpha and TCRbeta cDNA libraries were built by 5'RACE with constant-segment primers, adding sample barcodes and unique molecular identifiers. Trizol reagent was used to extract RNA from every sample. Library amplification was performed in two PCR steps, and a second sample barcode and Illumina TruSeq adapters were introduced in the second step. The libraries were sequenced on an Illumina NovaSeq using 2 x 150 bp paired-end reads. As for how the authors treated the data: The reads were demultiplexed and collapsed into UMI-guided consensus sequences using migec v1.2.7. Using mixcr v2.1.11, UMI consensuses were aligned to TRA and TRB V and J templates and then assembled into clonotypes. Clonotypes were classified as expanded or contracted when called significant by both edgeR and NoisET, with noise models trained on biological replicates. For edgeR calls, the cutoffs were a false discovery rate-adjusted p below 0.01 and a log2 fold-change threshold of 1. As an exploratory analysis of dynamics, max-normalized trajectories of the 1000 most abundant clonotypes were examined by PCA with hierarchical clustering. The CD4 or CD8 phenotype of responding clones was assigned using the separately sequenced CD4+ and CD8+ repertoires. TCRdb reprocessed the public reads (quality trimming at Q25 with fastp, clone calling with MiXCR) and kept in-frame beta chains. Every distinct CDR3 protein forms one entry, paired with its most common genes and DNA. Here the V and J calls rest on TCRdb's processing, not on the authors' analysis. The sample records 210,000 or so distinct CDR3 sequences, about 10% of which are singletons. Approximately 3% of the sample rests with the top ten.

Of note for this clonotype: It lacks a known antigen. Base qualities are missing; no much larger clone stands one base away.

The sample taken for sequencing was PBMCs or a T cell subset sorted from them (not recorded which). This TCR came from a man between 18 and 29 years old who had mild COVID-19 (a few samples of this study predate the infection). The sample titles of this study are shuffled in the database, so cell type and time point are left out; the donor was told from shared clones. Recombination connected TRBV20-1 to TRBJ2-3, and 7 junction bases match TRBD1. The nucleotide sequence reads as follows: TGCAGTGCTACGGACAGGCGTAGCACAGATACGCAGTATTTT. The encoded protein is CSATDRRSTDTQYF.